This TCR beta chain was observed in a study of T cell responses to AZD1222 COVID-19 vaccine (dated by TCRdb to the early 2020s). Context from the whole study: AZD1222 recipients given second doses at about 4 weeks or at about 12 weeks were pooled, since spike-specific TCR depth and breadth were not found to differ between the two schedules. TCR sequencing was performed for some 250 trial participants, of whom some 200 were given two doses of AZD1222 and 26 were given two doses of MenACWY control vaccine. Trial participants were enrolled by age into 18-55, 56-69 and 70-plus year subgroups, with roughly 150, 30 and 60 TCR-sequenced participants respectively. The paper as a whole reports these results and caveats: The 56-69-year group was small, and its depth increase did not reach significance, likely because of low power. Conclusions about previously exposed vaccinees are limited because only six or seven AZD1222 recipients were SARS-CoV-2 seropositive at baseline. CD4 TCRs associated with the vaccine covered the entire spike protein, and the dominant responses were in regions 160-218 and 743-854. Spike-specific TCR breadth and depth rose significantly after two AZD1222 doses compared with day 0 and with MenACWY recipients. Participants were mostly white British, with more females than males. The authors suggested clonal diversity may have been underestimated. Because no day 14 peak-response samples were available, the repertoires could be characterized only after the peak T cell response. Reportedly, almost half of the unique spike-specific TCRs recognized epitopes lying outside the regions that are mutated in the B.1.351 and B.1.1.7 variants.

Taken with the paper, the label for time point translates to: baseline before first vaccination. Vaccinee samples came from UK trials COV001 and COV002, including a single-blind randomized controlled phase 2/3 trial of AZD1222 (ChAdOx1 nCoV-19) in healthy adults. Trial participant PBMC samples were collected at day 0 and day 28 after the second dose for TCRbeta chain sequencing. CDR1 LGHDT and CDR2 YNNKEL were looked up in the germline V gene (reference sequence). The CDR3 measures 15 amino acids from cysteine to phenylalanine. Of all the DNA, just the CDR3 is kept, 45 bases in frame from base 1. V is cut by 4 bases and J by 1 base, and the space between the germline ends is 13 bases. This clone was recorded once. Its cognate antigen has yet to be identified. No qualities accompany the bases; no much larger clone lies one base away. The CDR3 regions of human TCRbeta chains were analyzed by immunosequencing. The paper's processing steps were these. Repertoire TCRs were matched against a reference library of SARS-CoV-2-specific TCRs generated with the MIRA antigen-specificity platform. Breadth was defined as the fraction of unique TCRs that were SARS-CoV-2-associated, and depth was defined as the fraction of total T cells that were SARS-CoV-2-associated. Using the MIRA data, each spike-specific TCR was assigned both to the spike region to which the TCR was reactive and to a CD4 or CD8 class. Log10-transformed breadth and depth values were compared by one-way ANOVA with Sidak's multiple comparisons tests. TCRdb's version of the immuneACCESS table is confined to in-frame rearrangements and falls short of the full clone set. An unresolved V gene accounts for under half of the shortfall where checked; the remainder is of unknown origin. V, J and clone size are those of that table, while D and trimming were read from the DNA. The sample table records over 100,000 clones; around 81% of these occur just once. Of the sample, under 10% is held by the ten largest clones.

Recombination linked TRBV3-1 (or the pseudogene TRBV3-2) to TRBJ2-5; TRBD1 is a possible D gene, resting on 6 matching bases. The sequenced sample was peripheral blood, obtained on day 0 of AZD1222 vaccination. The sequence was obtained from an adult in good health. The DNA is TGTGCCAGCAGCCGTCTAGGACAGTTCCAAGAGACCCAGTACTTC. It is translated as CASSRLGQFQETQYF.